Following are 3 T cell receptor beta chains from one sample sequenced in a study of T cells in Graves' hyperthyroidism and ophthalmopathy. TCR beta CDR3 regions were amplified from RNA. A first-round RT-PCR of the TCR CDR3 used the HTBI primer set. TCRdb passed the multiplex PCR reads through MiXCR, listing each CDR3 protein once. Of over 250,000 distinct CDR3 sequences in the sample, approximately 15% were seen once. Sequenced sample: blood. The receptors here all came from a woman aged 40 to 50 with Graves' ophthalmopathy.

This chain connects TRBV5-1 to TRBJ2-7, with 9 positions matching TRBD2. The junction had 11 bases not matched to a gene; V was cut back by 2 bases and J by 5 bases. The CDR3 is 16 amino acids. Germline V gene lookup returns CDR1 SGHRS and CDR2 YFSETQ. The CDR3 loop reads CASSFGGASGIDEQYF. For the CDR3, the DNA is TGCGCCAGCAGCTTTGGGGGGGCTAGCGGGATTGACGAGCAGTACTTC.

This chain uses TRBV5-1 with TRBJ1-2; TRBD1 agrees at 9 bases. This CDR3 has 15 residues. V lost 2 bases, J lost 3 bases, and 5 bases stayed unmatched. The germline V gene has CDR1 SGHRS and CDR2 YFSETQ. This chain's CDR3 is CASSFNRGRDYGYTF. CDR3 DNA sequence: TGCGCCAGCAGCTTCAACAGGGGGCGTGACTATGGCTACACCTTC.

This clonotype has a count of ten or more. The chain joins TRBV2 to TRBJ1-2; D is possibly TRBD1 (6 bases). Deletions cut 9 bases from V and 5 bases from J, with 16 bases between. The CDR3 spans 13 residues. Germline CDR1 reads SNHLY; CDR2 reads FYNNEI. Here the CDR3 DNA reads TGTGCCAGTACTACAGGGCCAGGGTATGGCTACACCTTC. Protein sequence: CASTTGPGYGYTF.